Sequencing of this TCR beta chain was carried out in a study of blood T cell repertoires in COVID-19. The protocol was immunoSEQ multiplex PCR, while the TCRdb copy is restricted to in-frame clones and leaves out a portion. This table holds fewer than 140,000 clones, about two thirds found once. The CDR3 extends over 13 amino acids. The germline V gene encodes CDR1 MNHNY and CDR2 SVGAGI (reference sequence). V shed 7 bases, J shed 4 bases, and the junction held 5 bases outside the gene matches. The origin of this receptor is a human donor with acute or convalescent COVID-19. The donor label of this sample is uncertain. Sequencing input: peripheral blood. The chain joins TRBV6-6 to TRBJ1-1, with 8 bases fitting TRBD1. For the CDR3, the DNA is TGTGCCAGCAAAAGCGACAGGGGCACTGAAGCTTTCTTT. Translation: CASKSDRGTEAFF.